A single sample is the source of the 3 T cell receptor beta chains below, sequenced in a study of neurological immune-mediated disorders (dated by TCRdb to about 2019). Library creation used 5' RACE. Instrument on record: Illumina HiSeq 2500. The public reads were reanalyzed by TCRdb: fastp trimming at Q25, MiXCR alignment, in-frame beta chains only. Rows merge per CDR3 protein into single entries with the most common DNA and genes. The sample table contains 50,000 or so distinct CDR3 sequences; only one count was recorded for around 3.4% of them. Together, the top ten hold approximately 6.6% of the sample. Sequencing was carried out using PBMCs. Receptor source: a woman aged 60-75 years with multiple sclerosis.

This clonotype was recorded many times. The chain uses TRBV2 and TRBJ2-3; D uncertain. The germline V gene encodes CDR1 SNHLY and CDR2 FYNNEI. This CDR3 has 14 residues. V gave up 6 bases and J gave up 0 bases, with 10 bases separating them. This CDR3 reads CASSSKTSTDTQYF. The DNA of the CDR3 is TGTGCCAGCAGCAGCAAGACTAGCACAGATACGCAGTATTTT.

This clonotype was seen ten or more times. The chain has TRBV10-3 and TRBJ1-2; perhaps TRBD1 as D (5 bases). V was trimmed by 5 bases and J by 8 bases, leaving 15 bases between them. This CDR3 contains 13 residues. The V gene's germline CDR1 is ENHRY and CDR2 SYGVKD. The DNA for the CDR3 is TGTGCCATCAGTTCTAGAGGGGAGGACGGCTACACCTTC. Its translation is CAISSRGEDGYTF.

The table lists this clonotype with many counts. J is TRBJ2-7 and V is TRBV6-6; D gene uncertain. There are 15 residues in the CDR3. Deletions cut 0 bases from V and 2 bases from J, with 11 bases between. In germline, CDR1 is MNHNY, CDR2 SVGAGI (reference sequence). CDR3: CASSYSSARTYEQYF. The CDR3, as DNA: TGTGCCAGCAGTTACTCGAGCGCCAGGACCTACGAGCAGTACTTC.